This T cell receptor beta chain was captured in a study of blood T cell repertoires in COVID-19. V lost 6 bases, J lost 4 bases, and 6 bases stayed unmatched. The CDR3 contains 16 residues. Germline V gene data show CDR1 as MDHEN and CDR2 as SYDVKM. TCRdb keeps only in-frame clones here, not all; method: immunoSEQ multiplex PCR. Of about 140,000 clones listed, 80% to 85% were seen once; the top ten hold around 5.5%. The chain is built from TRBV28 and TRBJ2-1; 13 nucleotides align to TRBD2. The specimen was PBMCs or T cells enriched from blood (not recorded which). The sequence was obtained from a middle-aged man with acute COVID-19. The CDR3 DNA is TGTGCCAGCAGGCCAAGGGGACTAGCGGGATACAATGAGCAGTTCTTC. This codes for CASRPRGLAGYNEQFF.